This TCR beta chain was sequenced for a study of blood T cells in healthy people across ages. Study-wide results and limits: The authors considered diversity estimates from one million T cells to be underestimates.

The CDR3 sequence is 20 residues long. The germline V gene has CDR1 LNHNV and CDR2 YYDKDF (reference sequence). Trimming cost V 0 bases and J 4 bases; bases outside gene matches: 19. Primers used in a second PCR of about 7 to 12 cycles were a sample-barcoded 5' primer and a J-beta primer mix. Using its own MiXCR run on the 5' RACE reads, TCRdb lists one record per CDR3 protein. Here the sample spans about 1.6 million distinct CDR3 sequences, roughly 32% being singletons. This clonotype has just a few counts. The antigen remains undetermined. The sample consisted of blood. This TCR was recovered from a young woman in good health. The rearrangement joins TRBV15 to TRBJ2-5; 8 bases match TRBD1. The CDR3 nucleotides read TGTGCCACCAGCAGAGATCTTCCCCCCCCGGGGGACAGGAGAGGAGAGACCCAGTACTTC. It is translated as CATSRDLPPPGDRRGETQYF.